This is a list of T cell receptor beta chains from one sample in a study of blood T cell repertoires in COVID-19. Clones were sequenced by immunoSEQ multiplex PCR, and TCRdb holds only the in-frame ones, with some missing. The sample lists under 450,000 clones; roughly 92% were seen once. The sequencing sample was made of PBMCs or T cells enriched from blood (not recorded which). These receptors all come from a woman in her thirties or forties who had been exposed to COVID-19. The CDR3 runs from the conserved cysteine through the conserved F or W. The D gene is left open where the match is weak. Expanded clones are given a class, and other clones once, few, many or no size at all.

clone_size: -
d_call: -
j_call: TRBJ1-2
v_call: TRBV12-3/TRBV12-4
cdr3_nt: TGTGCCAGCAGTCAACGGTATGGCTACACCTTC
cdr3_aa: CASSQRYGYTF

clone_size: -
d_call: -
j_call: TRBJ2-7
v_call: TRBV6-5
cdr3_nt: TGTGCCAGCAGCCTACCCGGGGGAAAGCAGTACTTC
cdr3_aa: CASSLPGGKQYF

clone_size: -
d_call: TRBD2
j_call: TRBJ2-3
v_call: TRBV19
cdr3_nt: TGTGCCAGCGGGACTAGCGGGGGGCTCACAGATACGCAGTATTTT
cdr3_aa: CASGTSGGLTDTQYF

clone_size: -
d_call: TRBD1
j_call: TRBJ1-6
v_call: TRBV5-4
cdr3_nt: TGTGCCAGCAGCCCGCGGACAGGGCAAAATTCACCCCTCCACTTT
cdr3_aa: CASSPRTGQNSPLHF

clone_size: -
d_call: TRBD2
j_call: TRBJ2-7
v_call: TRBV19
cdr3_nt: TGTGCCAGTAGTAAGGGGACTAGCGGACACTACGAGCAGTACTTC
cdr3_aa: CASSKGTSGHYEQYF

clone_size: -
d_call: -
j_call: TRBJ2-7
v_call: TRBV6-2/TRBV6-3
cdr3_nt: TGTGCCAGCAGTTCTAGAAGGACCTACGAGCAGTACTTC
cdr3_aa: CASSSRRTYEQYF

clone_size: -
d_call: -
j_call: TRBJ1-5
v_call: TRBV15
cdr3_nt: TGTGCCACCAGTCCCCTACTTGGCAATCAGCCCCAGCATTTT
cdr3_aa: CATSPLLGNQPQHF

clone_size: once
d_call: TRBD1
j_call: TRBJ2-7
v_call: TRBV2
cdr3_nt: TGTGCCAGCAGAACCGGGACAGGGGTACGCGAGCAGTACTTC
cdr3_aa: CASRTGTGVREQYF

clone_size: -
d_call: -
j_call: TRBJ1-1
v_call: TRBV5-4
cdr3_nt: TGTGCCAGCAGCTCTATCCCCCTCGGGGGGCCCACTGAAGCTTTCTTT
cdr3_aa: CASSSIPLGGPTEAFF

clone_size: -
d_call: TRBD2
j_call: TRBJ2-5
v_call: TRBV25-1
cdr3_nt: TGTGCCAGCAAGGGTTTGTCGAGACTAGCGGGAGGAGAGACCCAGTACTTC
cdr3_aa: CASKGLSRLAGGETQYF

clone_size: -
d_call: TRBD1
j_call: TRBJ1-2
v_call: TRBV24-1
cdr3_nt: TGTGCCACCAGTGATTCGCTGACAGGGCCGAGGGGCTACACCTTC
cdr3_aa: CATSDSLTGPRGYTF

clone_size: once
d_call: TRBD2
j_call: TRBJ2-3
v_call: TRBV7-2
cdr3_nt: TGTGCCAGCAGCTTGACTAGCGTTGCAACAGATACGCAGTATTTT
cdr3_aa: CASSLTSVATDTQYF

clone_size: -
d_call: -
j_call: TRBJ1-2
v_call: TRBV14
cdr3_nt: TGTGCCAGCAGCCAAGATCGGCAGGGGAACGGCTACACCTTC
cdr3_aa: CASSQDRQGNGYTF

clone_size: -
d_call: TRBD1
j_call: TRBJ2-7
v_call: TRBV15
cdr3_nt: TGTGCCACCAGCACCACAGGGGTCGAAGCCCGTGGCGAGCAGTACTTC
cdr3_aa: CATSTTGVEARGEQYF

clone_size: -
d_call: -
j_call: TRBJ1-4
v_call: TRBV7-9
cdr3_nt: TGTGCCAGCAGCTTAGTTCAGGGAGAAAAACTGTTTTTT
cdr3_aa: CASSLVQGEKLFF

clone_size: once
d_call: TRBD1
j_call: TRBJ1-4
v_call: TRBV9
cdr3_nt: TGTGCCAGCAGCGTACGGGCAGGGGGCAACGAAAAACTGTTTTTT
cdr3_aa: CASSVRAGGNEKLFF

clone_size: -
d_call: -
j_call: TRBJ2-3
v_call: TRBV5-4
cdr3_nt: TGTGCCAGCAGCTCGCGGACAGCTACAGATACGCAGTATTTT
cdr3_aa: CASSSRTATDTQYF

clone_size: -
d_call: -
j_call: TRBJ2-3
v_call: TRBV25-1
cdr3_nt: TGTGCCAGCAGTGATCGACTATTAAGCACAGATACGCAGTATTTT
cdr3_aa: CASSDRLLSTDTQYF

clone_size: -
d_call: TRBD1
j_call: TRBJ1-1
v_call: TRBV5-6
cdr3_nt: TGTGCCAGCACCCAGGACAGGGGGACTGAAGCTTTCTTT
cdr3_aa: CASTQDRGTEAFF

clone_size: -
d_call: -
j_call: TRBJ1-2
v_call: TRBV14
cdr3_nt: TGTGCCAGCAGCCAACTGGGAGGTGATAACTATGGCTACACCTTC
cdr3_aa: CASSQLGGDNYGYTF

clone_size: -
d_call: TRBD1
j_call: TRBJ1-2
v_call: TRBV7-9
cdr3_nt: TGTGCCAGCAGCAGACAGGGCTACTATGGCTACACCTTC
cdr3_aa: CASSRQGYYGYTF

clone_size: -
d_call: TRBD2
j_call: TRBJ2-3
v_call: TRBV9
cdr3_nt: TGTGCCAGCAGCACTCAGCGGGAGGGTGTCACAGATACGCAGTATTTT
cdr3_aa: CASSTQREGVTDTQYF

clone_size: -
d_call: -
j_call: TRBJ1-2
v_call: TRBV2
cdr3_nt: TGTGCCAGCAGTTATAGTGTAGCTGATAACTATGGCTACACCTTC
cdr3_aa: CASSYSVADNYGYTF

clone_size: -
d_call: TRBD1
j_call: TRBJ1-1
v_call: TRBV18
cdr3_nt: TGTGCCAGCTCACCGAAGGCCGGGACAGGGACTGAAGCTTTCTTT
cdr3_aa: CASSPKAGTGTEAFF

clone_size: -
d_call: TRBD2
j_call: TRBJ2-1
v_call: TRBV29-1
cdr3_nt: TGCAGCGGGGGGGGACTAGCGGGAGCCTACAATGAGCAGTTCTTC
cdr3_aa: CSGGGLAGAYNEQFF

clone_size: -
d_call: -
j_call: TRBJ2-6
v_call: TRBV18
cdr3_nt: TGTGCCAGCTCCGGGGCTGGGGCCAACGTCCTGACTTTC
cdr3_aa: CASSGAGANVLTF

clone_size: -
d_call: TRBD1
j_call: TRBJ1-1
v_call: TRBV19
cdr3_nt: TGTGCCAGTAGTCTGGGACAGCCGGTCCCTGAAGCTTTCTTT
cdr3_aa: CASSLGQPVPEAFF

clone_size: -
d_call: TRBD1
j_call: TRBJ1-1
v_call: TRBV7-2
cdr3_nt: TGTGCCAGCAGCTCAGAGTCGACAGGGGGCGGTACCTGGAACACTGAAGCTTTCTTT
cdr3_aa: CASSSESTGGGTWNTEAFF

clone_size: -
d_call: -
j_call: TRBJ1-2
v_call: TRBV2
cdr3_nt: TGTGCCAGCAGTCTCGGGGGGAACTATGGCTACACCTTC
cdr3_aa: CASSLGGNYGYTF

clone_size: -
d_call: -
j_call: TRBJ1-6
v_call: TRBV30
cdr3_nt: TGTGCCTGGAAGGTCACAGCCCTAAGGGGTGGCTATAATTCACCCCTCCACTTT
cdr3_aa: CAWKVTALRGGYNSPLHF

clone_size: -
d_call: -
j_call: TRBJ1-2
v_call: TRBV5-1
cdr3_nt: TGCGCCAGCAGCTTATCGGGTCTTGGCTACACCTTC
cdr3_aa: CASSLSGLGYTF

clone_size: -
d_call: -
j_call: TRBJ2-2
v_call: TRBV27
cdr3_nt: TGTGCCAGCTCCCGAGACGGGGTACTCACCGGGGAGCTGTTTTTT
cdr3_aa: CASSRDGVLTGELFF

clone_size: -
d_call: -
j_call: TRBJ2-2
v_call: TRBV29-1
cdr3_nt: TGCAGCGTTGAACGGCGGGGAACCGGGGAGCTGTTTTTT
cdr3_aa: CSVERRGTGELFF

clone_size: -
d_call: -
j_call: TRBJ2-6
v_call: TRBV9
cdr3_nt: TGTGCCAGCAGCCCCGGGACTCCCAGGCCTGGGGCCAACGTCCTGACTTTC
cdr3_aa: CASSPGTPRPGANVLTF

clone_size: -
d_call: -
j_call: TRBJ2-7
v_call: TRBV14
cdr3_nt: TGTGCCAGCAGCCAAGACCCCACAGGGCTCGAGCAGTACTTC
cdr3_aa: CASSQDPTGLEQYF

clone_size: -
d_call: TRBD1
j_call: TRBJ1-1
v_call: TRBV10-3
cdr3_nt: TGTGCCATCGGGGGACAGGGGAGTAGTGAAGCTTTCTTT
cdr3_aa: CAIGGQGSSEAFF

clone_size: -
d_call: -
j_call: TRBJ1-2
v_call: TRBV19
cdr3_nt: TGTGCCAGCCGGCACGGGACTTATGGCTACACCTTC
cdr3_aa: CASRHGTYGYTF

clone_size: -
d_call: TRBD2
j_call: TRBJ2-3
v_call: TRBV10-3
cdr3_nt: TGTGCCATCAGTGACCCTTTAGCGGGAGGAGGGACAGATACGCAGTATTTT
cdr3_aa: CAISDPLAGGGTDTQYF

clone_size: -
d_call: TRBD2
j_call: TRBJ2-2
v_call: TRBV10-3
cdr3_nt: TGTGCCACCGGGACTAGCGGGGAAGGGGAGCTGTTTTTT
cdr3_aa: CATGTSGEGELFF

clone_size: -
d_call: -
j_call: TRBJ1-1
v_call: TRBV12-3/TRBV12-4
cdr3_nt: TGTGCCAGCAGTGGGTGGGGAGACACTGAAGCTTTCTTT
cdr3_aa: CASSGWGDTEAFF

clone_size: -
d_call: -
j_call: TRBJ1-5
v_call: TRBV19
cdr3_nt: TGTGCCAGTGCCCTGGCCGACCCAGGGCAGCCCCAGCATTTT
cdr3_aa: CASALADPGQPQHF

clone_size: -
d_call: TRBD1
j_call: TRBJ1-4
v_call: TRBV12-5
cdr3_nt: TGTGCTAGTGGTCCGGAGGACAGGCGTAATGAAAAACTGTTTTTT
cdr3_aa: CASGPEDRRNEKLFF

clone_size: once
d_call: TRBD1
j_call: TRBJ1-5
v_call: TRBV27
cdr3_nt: TGTGCCAGCAGTTTAGGGACAGGGGGCTATAGCAATCAGCCCCAGCATTTT
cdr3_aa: CASSLGTGGYSNQPQHF

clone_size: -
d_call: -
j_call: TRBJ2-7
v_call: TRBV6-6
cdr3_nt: TGTGCCAGCAGTTATCGGCGGGGGCCCCCCCAGCAGTACTTC
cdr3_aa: CASSYRRGPPQQYF

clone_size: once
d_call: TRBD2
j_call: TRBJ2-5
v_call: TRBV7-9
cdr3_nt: TGTGCCAGCAGCCCCGGACTAGCAGGAGAGACCCAGTACTTC
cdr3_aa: CASSPGLAGETQYF

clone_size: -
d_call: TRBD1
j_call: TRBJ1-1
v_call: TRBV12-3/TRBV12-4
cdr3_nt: TGTGCCAGCAGTTCGGGACAGGGCAAAGCTTTCTTT
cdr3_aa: CASSSGQGKAFF

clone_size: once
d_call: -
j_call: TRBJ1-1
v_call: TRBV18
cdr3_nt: TGTGCCAGCTCACGCAACCACGGGGGAGGCACTGAAGCTTTCTTT
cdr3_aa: CASSRNHGGGTEAFF

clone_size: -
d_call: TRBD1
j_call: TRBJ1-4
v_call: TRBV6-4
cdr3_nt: TGTGCCAGCAGTGACTCGGCGCCACAGGGGGAAAAACTGTTTTTT
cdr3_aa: CASSDSAPQGEKLFF

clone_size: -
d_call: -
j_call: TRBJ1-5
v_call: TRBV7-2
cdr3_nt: TGTGCCAGCAGCTTAAGGGGGACTAGCAATCAGCCCCAGCATTTT
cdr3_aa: CASSLRGTSNQPQHF

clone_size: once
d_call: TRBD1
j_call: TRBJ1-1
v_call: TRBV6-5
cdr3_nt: TGTGCCAGCAGTTCGTATAGGGACAGGAGGAACACTGAAGCTTTCTTT
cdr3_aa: CASSSYRDRRNTEAFF

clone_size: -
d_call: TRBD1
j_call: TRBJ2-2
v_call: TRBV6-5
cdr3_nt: TGTGCCAGCAGTTCGGACAGGGCGGGCACCGGGGAGCTGTTTTTT
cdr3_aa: CASSSDRAGTGELFF

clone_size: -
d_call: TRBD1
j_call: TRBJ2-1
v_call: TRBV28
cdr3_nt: TGTGCCAGCACGGGACAGCCAAGGGCTGCCCTACGATATGAGCAGTTCTTC
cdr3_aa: CASTGQPRAALRYEQFF

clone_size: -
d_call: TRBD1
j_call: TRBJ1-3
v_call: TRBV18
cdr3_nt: TGTGCCAGCTCACCACCCCTAGGGCCAGGGGGCTCTGGAAACACCATATATTTT
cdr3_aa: CASSPPLGPGGSGNTIYF

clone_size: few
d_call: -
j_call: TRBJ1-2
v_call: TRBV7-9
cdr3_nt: TGTGCCAGCAGCCGAGAGGTCTATGGCTACACCTTC
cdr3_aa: CASSREVYGYTF

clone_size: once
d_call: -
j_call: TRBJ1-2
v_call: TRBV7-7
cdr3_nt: TGTGCTAGCAGCTTAGGTTGTCACAGCTCTAACTATGGCTACACCTTC
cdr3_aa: CASSLGCHSSNYGYTF

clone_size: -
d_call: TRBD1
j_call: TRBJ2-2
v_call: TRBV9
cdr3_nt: TGTGCCAGCAGCCCGAGAGGGGGGGACAGGGTCATGACCGCGAACACCGGGGAGCTGTTTTTT
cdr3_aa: CASSPRGGDRVMTANTGELFF

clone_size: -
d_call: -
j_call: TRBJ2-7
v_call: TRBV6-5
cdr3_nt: TGTGCCAGCAGCCCCAGCTCCTACGAGCAGTACTTC
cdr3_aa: CASSPSSYEQYF

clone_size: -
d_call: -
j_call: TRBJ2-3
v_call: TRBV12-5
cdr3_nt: TGTGCTAGTGGTTTGTCAGACACCACCACAGATACGCAGTATTTT
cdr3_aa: CASGLSDTTTDTQYF

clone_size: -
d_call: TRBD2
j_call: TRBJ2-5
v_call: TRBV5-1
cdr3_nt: TGCGCCAGCAGCTTCGGGGAGGGGGAGACCCAGTACTTC
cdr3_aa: CASSFGEGETQYF